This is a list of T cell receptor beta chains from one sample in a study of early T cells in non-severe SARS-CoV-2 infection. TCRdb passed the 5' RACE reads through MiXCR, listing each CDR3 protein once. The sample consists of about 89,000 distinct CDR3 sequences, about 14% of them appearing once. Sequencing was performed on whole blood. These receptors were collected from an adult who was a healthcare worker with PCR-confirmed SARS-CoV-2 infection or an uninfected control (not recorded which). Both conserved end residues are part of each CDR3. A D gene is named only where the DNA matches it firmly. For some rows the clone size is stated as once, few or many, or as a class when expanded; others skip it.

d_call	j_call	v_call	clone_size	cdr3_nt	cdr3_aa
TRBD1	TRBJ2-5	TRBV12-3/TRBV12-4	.	TGTGCCAGCAGAGGACAGGGGCCGGAGACCCAGTACTTC	CASRGQGPETQYF
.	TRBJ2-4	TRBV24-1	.	TGTGCCACCAGTGATGCCAGCGGAATTGACATTCAGTACTTC	CATSDASGIDIQYF
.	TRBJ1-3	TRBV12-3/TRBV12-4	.	TGTGCCAGCAGTTATCAAGGGGCTGGAAACACCATATATTTT	CASSYQGAGNTIYF
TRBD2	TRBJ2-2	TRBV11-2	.	TGTGCCAACAGCTTACGGGGGGTAACCGGGGAGCTGTTTTTT	CANSLRGVTGELFF
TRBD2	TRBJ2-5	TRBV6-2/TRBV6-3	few	TGTGCCAGCAGTTTGTGGTTGACTAGCGGGACCCAAGAGACCCAGTACTTC	CASSLWLTSGTQETQYF
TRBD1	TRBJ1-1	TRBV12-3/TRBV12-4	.	TGTGCCAGCAGGGGACAGGGGAGGGCTGAAGCTTTCTTT	CASRGQGRAEAFF
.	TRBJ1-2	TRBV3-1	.	TGTGCCAGCAGCCAATCCAGGGAGGGCTATGGCTACACCTTC	CASSQSREGYGYTF
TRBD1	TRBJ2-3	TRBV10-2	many	TGCGCCAGCAAGTCGACAGGGGGCTCAGATACGCAGTATTTT	CASKSTGGSDTQYF
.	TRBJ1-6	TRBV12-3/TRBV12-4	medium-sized	TGTGCCAGCAGCCGAAGGACCGGTCCCAATTCACCCCTCCACTTT	CASSRRTGPNSPLHF
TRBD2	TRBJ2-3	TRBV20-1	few	TGCAGTGCTCGTGGACTAGCCTCGCCCGCAGATACGCAGTATTTT	CSARGLASPADTQYF
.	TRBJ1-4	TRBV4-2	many	TGTGCCAGCAGCCAAGAAAAGACAGGTGTTAATGAAAAACTGTTTTTT	CASSQEKTGVNEKLFF
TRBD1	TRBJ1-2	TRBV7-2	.	TGTGCCAGCAGCTTTAGCCTTAGGGACAGCTATGGCTACACCTTC	CASSFSLRDSYGYTF
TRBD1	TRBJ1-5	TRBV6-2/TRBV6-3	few	TGTGCCAGCAGACAGGGGACGAGGCCCCAGCATTTT	CASRQGTRPQHF
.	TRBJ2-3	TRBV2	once	TGTGCCAGCACCCCACGCGGTACAGGAGATTTTGGTACGCAGTATTTT	CASTPRGTGDFGTQYF
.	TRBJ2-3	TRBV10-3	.	TGTGCCATCAGTGAGGCTGCTACGGGTACGCAGTATTTT	CAISEAATGTQYF
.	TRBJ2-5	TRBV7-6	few	TGTGCCAGCAGCTTAATGGGGGGGCGAGAGACCCAGTACTTC	CASSLMGGRETQYF
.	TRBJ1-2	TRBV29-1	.	TGCAGCGTTGTATACCAAGGGGGCTACACCTTC	CSVVYQGGYTF
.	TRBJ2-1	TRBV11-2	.	TGTGCCAGCAGCTTGACGGAAAATGAGCAGTTCTTC	CASSLTENEQFF
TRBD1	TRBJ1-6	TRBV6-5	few	TGTGCCAGCAGCCGGAGGGGGACAGGGGGTTTTTCACCCCTCCACTTT	CASSRRGTGGFSPLHF
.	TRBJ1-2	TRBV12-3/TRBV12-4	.	TGTGCCAGCAGTTTATATGGTGGGGAAGTCTATGGCTACACCTTC	CASSLYGGEVYGYTF
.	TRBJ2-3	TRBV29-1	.	TGCAGCGTTTCTGGGAGCACAGATACGCAGTATTTT	CSVSGSTDTQYF
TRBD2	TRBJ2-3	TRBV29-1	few	TGCAGCGCCGAGGGCCCGGAAGGGTGGAGCGGGGGGGCAGAAAGCACAGATACGCAGTATTTT	CSAEGPEGWSGGAESTDTQYF
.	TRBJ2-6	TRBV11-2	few	TGTGCCAGCAGCTTAACGTCCTCTGGGGCCAACGTCCTGACTTTC	CASSLTSSGANVLTF
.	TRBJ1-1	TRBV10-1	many	TGCGCCACTCAGGGGCCGAACACTGAAGCTTTCTTT	CATQGPNTEAFF
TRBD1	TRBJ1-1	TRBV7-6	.	TGTGCCAGCAGCTTAGGACAGGGGGCCCGGACTGAAGCTTTCTTT	CASSLGQGARTEAFF
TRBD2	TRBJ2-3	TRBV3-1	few	TGTGCCAGCAGCCCCCATTCGGGGGGGACAGATACGCAGTATTTT	CASSPHSGGTDTQYF
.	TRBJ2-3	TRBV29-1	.	TGCAGCGCGGCAGCTAGCGAGGGCACAGATACGCAGTATTTT	CSAAASEGTDTQYF
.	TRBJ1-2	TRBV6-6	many	TGTGCCAGCTTCGGGAGGCTGATCTATGGCTACACCTTC	CASFGRLIYGYTF
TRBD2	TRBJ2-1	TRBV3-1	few	TGTGCCAGCAGCTCTGGACTAGCGGGGGGGCCGGTTGAGCAGTTCTTC	CASSSGLAGGPVEQFF
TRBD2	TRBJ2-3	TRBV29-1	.	TGCAGCGTTACCCCCCGGGGAGGGGGCACAGATACGCAGTATTTT	CSVTPRGGGTDTQYF
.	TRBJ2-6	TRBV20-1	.	TGCAGTGCTAGAGATACCGGGGCCGGGGCCGACGTCCTGACTTTC	CSARDTGAGADVLTF
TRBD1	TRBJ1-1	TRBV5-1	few	TGCGCCACAAAACAGGGGATGAACACTGAAGCTTTCTTT	CATKQGMNTEAFF
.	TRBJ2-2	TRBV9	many	TGTGCCAGCAGCGTATATGACGGGAACACCGGGGAGCTGTTTTTT	CASSVYDGNTGELFF
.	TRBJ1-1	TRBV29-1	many	TGCAGCGTTGCAGAAGACAGGGAAGCTTTCTTT	CSVAEDREAFF
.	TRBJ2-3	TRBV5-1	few	TGCGCCAGCAGCGGAGGGACGACTAGCACAGATACGCAGTATTTT	CASSGGTTSTDTQYF
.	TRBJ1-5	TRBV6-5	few	TGTGCCAGCAGTTTGGGACGGTATAGCAATCAGCCCCAGCATTTT	CASSLGRYSNQPQHF
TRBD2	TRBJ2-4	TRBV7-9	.	TGTGCCAGCAGCTTAGGAGCGGGGTTCGCCAAAAACATTCAGTACTTC	CASSLGAGFAKNIQYF
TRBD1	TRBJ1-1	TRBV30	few	TGTGCCTGGAGTCTTTCAGGGGGCACTGAAGCTTTCTTT	CAWSLSGGTEAFF
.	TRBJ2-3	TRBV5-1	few	TGCGCCAGCAGCGAGGGTTATGGGGAACGGAGCACAGATACGCAGTATTTT	CASSEGYGERSTDTQYF
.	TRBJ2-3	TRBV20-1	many	TGCAGTGCTCGGACAGATACGCAGTATTTT	CSARTDTQYF
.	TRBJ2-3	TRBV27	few	TGTGCCAGCAGTGCCACCACAGATACGCAGTATTTT	CASSATTDTQYF
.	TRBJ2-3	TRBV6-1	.	TGTGCCAGCGGCCGGGACCCACCCGTAGATACGCAGTATTTT	CASGRDPPVDTQYF
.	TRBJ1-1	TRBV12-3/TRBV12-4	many	TGTGCCAGCAGGCAAACAAGACGGGGATTGAAACTATGGGACACTGAAGCTTTCTTT	CASRQTRRGLKLWDTEAFF
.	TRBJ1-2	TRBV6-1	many	TGTGCCAGCAGTGAAGTCAGCTATGGCTACACCTTC	CASSEVSYGYTF
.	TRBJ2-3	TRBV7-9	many	TGTGCCAGCAGCTCCCCAGGGTCCGGACCCACAGATACGCAGTATTTT	CASSSPGSGPTDTQYF
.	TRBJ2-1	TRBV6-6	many	TGTGCCAGCAGTTATCGGGCCTCTCGCAACAATGAGCAGTTCTTC	CASSYRASRNNEQFF
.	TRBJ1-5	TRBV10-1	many	TGCGCCAGCAGTGACTGGGATCAGCCCCAGCATTTT	CASSDWDQPQHF
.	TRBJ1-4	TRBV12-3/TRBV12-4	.	TGTGCCAGCAGTCCTGATACAACTAATGAAAAACTGTTTTTT	CASSPDTTNEKLFF
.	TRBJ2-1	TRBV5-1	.	TGCGCCAGCAGCTTGGAGGGCCCGGGGTACAATGAGCAGTTCTTC	CASSLEGPGYNEQFF
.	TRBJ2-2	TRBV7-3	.	TGTGCCAGCAGCCCACGGACGGCGAACACCGGGGAGCTGTTTTTT	CASSPRTANTGELFF
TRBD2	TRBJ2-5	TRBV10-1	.	TGCGCCAGCAGTGAGGCCGGGACTAGCGGACAAGAGACCCAGTACTTC	CASSEAGTSGQETQYF
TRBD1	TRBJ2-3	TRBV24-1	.	TGTGCCACCAGTGACTTACCCCGCAGTGGGACAGGGGTTCGGTCAGATACGCAGTATTTT	CATSDLPRSGTGVRSDTQYF
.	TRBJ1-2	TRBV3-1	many	TGTGCCAGCAGCCAAGATTATCGCTATGGCTACACCTTC	CASSQDYRYGYTF
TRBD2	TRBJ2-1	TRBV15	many	TGTGCCACCAGCAGACGAGGAGCGGGGGGGCCTGGTCCGAGCTCCTACAATGAGCAGTTCTTC	CATSRRGAGGPGPSSYNEQFF